The rows below give T cell receptor beta chains drawn from one sample of a study of cytomegalovirus exposure and HLA in healthy donors. Produced via immunoSEQ multiplex PCR; TCRdb's table is partial and in-frame only. The table lists some 150,000 clones, just under 80% of them singletons. Sequencing was performed on PBMCs. The receptors here all came from a woman between 45 and 60 years old in good health and CMV-seronegative. Both conserved end residues are trimmed from each CDR3. Fields, in order: CDR3 protein, V gene, J gene.

cdr3_aa: ASRETGTGKETQY
v_call: TRBV28
j_call: TRBJ2-5

cdr3_aa: AWSLRDSHQQY
v_call: TRBV30
j_call: TRBJ2-7

cdr3_aa: ATSRDGQGKT
v_call: TRBV15
j_call: TRBJ1-2

cdr3_aa: AGAGRAEQLF
v_call: TRBV30
j_call: TRBJ1-4

cdr3_aa: ASSATGDQPQH
v_call: TRBV9
j_call: TRBJ1-5

cdr3_aa: ASSVVADAYNEQF
v_call: TRBV9
j_call: TRBJ2-1

cdr3_aa: ATADGTGDTDTQY
v_call: TRBV6-4
j_call: TRBJ2-3

cdr3_aa: SVVRGEETQY
v_call: TRBV29-1
j_call: TRBJ2-5

cdr3_aa: ASSFRLAGDPYEQY
v_call: TRBV6-5
j_call: TRBJ2-7

cdr3_aa: ASSPGYGGTETQY
v_call: TRBV18
j_call: TRBJ2-5

cdr3_aa: ASSFGGHRVPGDTQY
v_call: TRBV28
j_call: TRBJ2-3

cdr3_aa: ASSLYTSGGPETQY
v_call: TRBV27
j_call: TRBJ2-5

cdr3_aa: ASRGQGLNQPHTEAF
v_call: TRBV28
j_call: TRBJ1-1

cdr3_aa: ASSIIQVSSSGANVLT
v_call: TRBV19
j_call: TRBJ2-6

cdr3_aa: ASSHRDRGADTQY
v_call: TRBV11-2
j_call: TRBJ2-3

cdr3_aa: ASSFPGQVEGNQPQH
v_call: TRBV28
j_call: TRBJ1-5

cdr3_aa: ASSLGTGSCTGELF
v_call: TRBV7-2
j_call: TRBJ2-2

cdr3_aa: SVVRDSYNEQF
v_call: TRBV29-1
j_call: TRBJ2-1

cdr3_aa: ASSDGQANEKLF
v_call: TRBV7-9
j_call: TRBJ1-4

cdr3_aa: ASSRTYYGYT
v_call: TRBV6-5
j_call: TRBJ1-2

cdr3_aa: ASSEGAANYGYT
v_call: TRBV10-1
j_call: TRBJ1-2

cdr3_aa: ASSLGGGGEDTQY
v_call: TRBV11-3
j_call: TRBJ2-3

cdr3_aa: ASSRGGFNEQY
v_call: TRBV7-2
j_call: TRBJ2-7

cdr3_aa: ASSITPSGIYEQY
v_call: TRBV19
j_call: TRBJ2-7

cdr3_aa: ASSSNSNQPQH
v_call: TRBV7-8
j_call: TRBJ1-5

cdr3_aa: ASRGTDRGRGAF
v_call: TRBV19
j_call: TRBJ1-1

cdr3_aa: ASSGLQGVGETQY
v_call: TRBV9
j_call: TRBJ2-5

cdr3_aa: ASSLGLAVLETQY
v_call: TRBV5-1
j_call: TRBJ2-5

cdr3_aa: ASRRTGFYGYT
v_call: TRBV6-5
j_call: TRBJ1-2

cdr3_aa: ASSTVVGVRGNEQF
v_call: TRBV5-4
j_call: TRBJ2-1

cdr3_aa: SAMAVAQY
v_call: TRBV20-1
j_call: TRBJ2-7

cdr3_aa: ASSLIGGSYEQY
v_call: TRBV5-4
j_call: TRBJ2-7

cdr3_aa: ASSTWGAIGYT
v_call: TRBV7-6
j_call: TRBJ1-2

cdr3_aa: ASSLPPDEQF
v_call: TRBV28
j_call: TRBJ2-1

cdr3_aa: ASSLPGAESYNEQF
v_call: TRBV5-4
j_call: TRBJ2-1

cdr3_aa: ASSEGQGGYGYT
v_call: TRBV9
j_call: TRBJ1-2

cdr3_aa: STRTEAKNIQY
v_call: TRBV29-1
j_call: TRBJ2-4

cdr3_aa: ASSEGQEFHGYT
v_call: TRBV6-1
j_call: TRBJ1-2

cdr3_aa: ASSLEGGREETQY
v_call: TRBV7-6
j_call: TRBJ2-5

cdr3_aa: ASSFSGQGTQQF
v_call: TRBV7-2
j_call: TRBJ2-1

cdr3_aa: ASSLGSGQPVGRIWALH
v_call: TRBV5-6
j_call: TRBJ1-6